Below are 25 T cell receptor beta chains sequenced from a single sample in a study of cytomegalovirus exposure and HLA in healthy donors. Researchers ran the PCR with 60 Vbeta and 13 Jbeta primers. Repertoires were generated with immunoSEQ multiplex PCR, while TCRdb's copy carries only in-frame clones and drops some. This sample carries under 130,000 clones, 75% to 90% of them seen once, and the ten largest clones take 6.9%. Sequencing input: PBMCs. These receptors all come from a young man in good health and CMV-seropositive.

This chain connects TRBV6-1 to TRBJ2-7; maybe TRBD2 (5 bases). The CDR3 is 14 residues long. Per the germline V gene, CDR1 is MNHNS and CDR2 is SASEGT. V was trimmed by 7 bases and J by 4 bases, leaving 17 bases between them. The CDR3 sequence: CASTPTGRAYEQYF. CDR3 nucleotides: TGTGCCAGCACCCCTACCGGGCGGGCTTACGAGCAGTACTTC.

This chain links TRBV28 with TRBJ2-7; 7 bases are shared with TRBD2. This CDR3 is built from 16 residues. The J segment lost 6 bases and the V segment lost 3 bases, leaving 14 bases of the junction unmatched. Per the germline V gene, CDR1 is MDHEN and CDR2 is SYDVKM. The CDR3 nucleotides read TGTGCCAGCAGTTTCCCCGGGGGAGGGCCAAAGGGCGAGCAGTACTTC. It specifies CASSFPGGGPKGEQYF.

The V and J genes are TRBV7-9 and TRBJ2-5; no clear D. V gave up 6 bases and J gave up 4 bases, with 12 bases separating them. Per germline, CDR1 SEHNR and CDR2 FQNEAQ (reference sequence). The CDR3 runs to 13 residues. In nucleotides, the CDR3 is TGTGCCAGCAGTCCCCCCCGGAGAGAGACCCAGTACTTC. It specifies CASSPPRRETQYF.

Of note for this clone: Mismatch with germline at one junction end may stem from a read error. The chain's CDR3 is CASSAAGAGTDTQYF. For the CDR3, the DNA is TGTGCTAGCAGCGCAGCAGGGGCTGGCACAGATACGCAGTATTTT. The V gene is TRBV7-7, the J gene TRBJ2-3; tentative D call: TRBD1 (6 bases). The germline V gene encodes CDR1 SSHAT and CDR2 FNYEAQ (reference sequence). The CDR3 runs 15 residues.

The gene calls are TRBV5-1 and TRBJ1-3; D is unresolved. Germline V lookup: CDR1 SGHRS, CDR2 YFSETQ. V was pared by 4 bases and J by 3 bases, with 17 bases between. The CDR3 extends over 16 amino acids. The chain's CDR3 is CASSRALPGGGNTIYF. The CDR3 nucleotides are TGCGCCAGCAGCCGGGCCCTTCCTGGAGGTGGAAACACCATATATTTT.

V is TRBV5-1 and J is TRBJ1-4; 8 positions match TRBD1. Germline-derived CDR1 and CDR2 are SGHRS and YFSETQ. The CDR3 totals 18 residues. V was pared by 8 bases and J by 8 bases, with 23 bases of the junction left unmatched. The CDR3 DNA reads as TGCGCCAGTGGACCGACAGGGGCTGACCCTTGGATTCCGGAAAAACTGTTTTTT. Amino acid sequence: CASGPTGADPWIPEKLFF. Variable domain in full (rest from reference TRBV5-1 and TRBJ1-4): KAGVTQTPRYLIKTRGQQVTLSCSPISGHRSVSWYQQTPGQGLQFLFEYFSETQRNKGNFPGRFSGRQFSNSRSEMNVSTLELGDSALYLCASGPTGADPWIPEKLFFGSGTQLSVL.

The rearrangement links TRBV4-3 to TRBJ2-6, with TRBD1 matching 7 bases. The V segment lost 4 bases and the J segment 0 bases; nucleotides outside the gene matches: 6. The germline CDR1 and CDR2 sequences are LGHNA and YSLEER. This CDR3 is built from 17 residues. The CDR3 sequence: CASSPRDRDSGANVLTF. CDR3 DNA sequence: TGCGCCAGCAGCCCCCGAGACAGGGACTCTGGGGCCAACGTCCTGACTTTC.

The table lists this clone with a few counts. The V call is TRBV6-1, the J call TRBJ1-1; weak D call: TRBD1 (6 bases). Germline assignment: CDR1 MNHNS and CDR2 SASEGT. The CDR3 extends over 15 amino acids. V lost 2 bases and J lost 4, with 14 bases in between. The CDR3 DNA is TGTGCCAGCAGTGAATTGGGGGCTTTCGGCACTGAAGCTTTCTTT. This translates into CASSELGAFGTEAFF.

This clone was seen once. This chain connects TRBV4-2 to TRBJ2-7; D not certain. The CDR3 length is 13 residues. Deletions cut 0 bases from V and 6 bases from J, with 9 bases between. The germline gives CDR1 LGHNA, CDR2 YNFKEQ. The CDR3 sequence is CASSQDASGEQYF. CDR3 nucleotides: TGTGCCAGCAGCCAAGACGCCTCCGGCGAGCAGTACTTC.

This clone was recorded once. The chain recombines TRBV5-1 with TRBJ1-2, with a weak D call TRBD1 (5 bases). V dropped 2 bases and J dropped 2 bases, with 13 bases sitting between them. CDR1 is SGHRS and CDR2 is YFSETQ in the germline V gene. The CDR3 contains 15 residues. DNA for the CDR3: TGCGCCAGCAGCTTAAACAGGTTTTCAAACTATGGCTACACCTTC. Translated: CASSLNRFSNYGYTF. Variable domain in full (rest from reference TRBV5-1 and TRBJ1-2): KAGVTQTPRYLIKTRGQQVTLSCSPISGHRSVSWYQQTPGQGLQFLFEYFSETQRNKGNFPGRFSGRQFSNSRSEMNVSTLELGDSALYLCASSLNRFSNYGYTFGSGTRLTVV.

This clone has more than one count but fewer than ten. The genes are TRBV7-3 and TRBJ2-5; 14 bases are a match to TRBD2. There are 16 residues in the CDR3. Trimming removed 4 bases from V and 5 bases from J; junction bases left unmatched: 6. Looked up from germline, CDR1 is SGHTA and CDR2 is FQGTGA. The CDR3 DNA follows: TGTGCCAGCAGCTCCGGACTAGCGGGGGGAGGGGAGACCCAGTACTTC. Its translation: CASSSGLAGGGETQYF.

In nucleotides, the CDR3 is TGTGCCAGCAGTGCCCTAACCGGGGAGACCCAGTACTTC. Its translation is CASSALTGETQYF. This rearrangement joins TRBV5-6 to TRBJ2-5; D remains unclear. The CDR3 has 13 amino acids. From germline, CDR1 is SGHDT and CDR2 YYEEEE. V was clipped by 5 bases and J by 5 bases, with 13 bases between them.

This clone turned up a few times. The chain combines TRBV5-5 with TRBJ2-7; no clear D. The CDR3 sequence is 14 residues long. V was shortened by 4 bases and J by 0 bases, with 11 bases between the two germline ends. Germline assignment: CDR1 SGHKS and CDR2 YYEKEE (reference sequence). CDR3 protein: CASSLTTSSYEQYF. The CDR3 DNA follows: TGTGCCAGCAGCCTGACAACGTCCTCCTACGAGCAGTACTTC. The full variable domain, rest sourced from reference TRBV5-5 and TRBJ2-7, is DAGVTQSPTHLIKTRGQQVTLRCSPISGHKSVSWYQQVLGQGPQFIFQYYEKEERGRGNFPDRFSARQFPNYSSELNVNALLLGDSALYLCASSLTTSSYEQYFGPGTRLTVT.

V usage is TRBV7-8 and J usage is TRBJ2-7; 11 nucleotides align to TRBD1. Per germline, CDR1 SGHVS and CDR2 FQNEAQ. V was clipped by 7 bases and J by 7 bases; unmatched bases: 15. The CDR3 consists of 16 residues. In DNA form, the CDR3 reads TGTGCCAGCATCTCAAACACGGGACAGGGGGGCGGGGAGCAGTACTTC. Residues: CASISNTGQGGGEQYF.

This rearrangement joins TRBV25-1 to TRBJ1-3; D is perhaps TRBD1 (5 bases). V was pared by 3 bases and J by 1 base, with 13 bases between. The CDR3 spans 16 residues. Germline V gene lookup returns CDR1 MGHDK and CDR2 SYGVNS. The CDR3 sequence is CASSEGDLESGNTIYF. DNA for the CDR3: TGTGCCAGCAGTGAGGGGGACTTGGAATCTGGAAACACCATATATTTT.

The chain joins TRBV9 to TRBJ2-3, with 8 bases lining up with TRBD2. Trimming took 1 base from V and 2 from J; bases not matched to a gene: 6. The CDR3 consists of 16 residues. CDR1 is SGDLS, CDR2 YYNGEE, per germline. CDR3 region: CASSVSGGRTTDTQYF. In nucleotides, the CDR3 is TGTGCCAGCAGCGTATCGGGGGGGCGGACCACAGATACGCAGTATTTT.

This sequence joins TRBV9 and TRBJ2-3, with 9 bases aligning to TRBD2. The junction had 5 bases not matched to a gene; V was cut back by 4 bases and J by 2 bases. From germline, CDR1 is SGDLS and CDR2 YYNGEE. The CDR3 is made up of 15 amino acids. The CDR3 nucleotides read TGTGCCAGCAGCATTCTAGCGGGGAACACAGATACGCAGTATTTT. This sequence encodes CASSILAGNTDTQYF.

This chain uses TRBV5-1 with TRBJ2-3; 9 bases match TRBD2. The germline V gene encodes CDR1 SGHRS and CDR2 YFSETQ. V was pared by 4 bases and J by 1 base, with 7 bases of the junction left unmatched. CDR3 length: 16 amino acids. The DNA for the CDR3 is TGCGCCAGCAGCCCGTCTAGCGGGGTAGGCACAGATACGCAGTATTTT. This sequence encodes CASSPSSGVGTDTQYF. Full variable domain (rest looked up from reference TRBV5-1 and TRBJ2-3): KAGVTQTPRYLIKTRGQQVTLSCSPISGHRSVSWYQQTPGQGLQFLFEYFSETQRNKGNFPGRFSGRQFSNSRSEMNVSTLELGDSALYLCASSPSSGVGTDTQYFGPGTRLTVL.

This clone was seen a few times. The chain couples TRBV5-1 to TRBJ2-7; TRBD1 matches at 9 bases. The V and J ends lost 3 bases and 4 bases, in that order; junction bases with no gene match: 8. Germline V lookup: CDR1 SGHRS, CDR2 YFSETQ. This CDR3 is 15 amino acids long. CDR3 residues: CASSSAGQGFYEQYF. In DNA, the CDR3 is TGCGCCAGCAGCTCGGCGGGACAGGGTTTTTACGAGCAGTACTTC. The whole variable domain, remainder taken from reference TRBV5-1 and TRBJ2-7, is KAGVTQTPRYLIKTRGQQVTLSCSPISGHRSVSWYQQTPGQGLQFLFEYFSETQRNKGNFPGRFSGRQFSNSRSEMNVSTLELGDSALYLCASSSAGQGFYEQYFGPGTRLTVT.

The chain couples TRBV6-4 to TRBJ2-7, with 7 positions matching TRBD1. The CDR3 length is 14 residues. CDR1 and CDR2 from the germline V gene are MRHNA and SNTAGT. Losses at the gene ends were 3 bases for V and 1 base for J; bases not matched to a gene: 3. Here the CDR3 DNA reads TGTGCCAGCAGTGAACAGGGGAATTCCTACGAGCAGTACTTC. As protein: CASSEQGNSYEQYF.

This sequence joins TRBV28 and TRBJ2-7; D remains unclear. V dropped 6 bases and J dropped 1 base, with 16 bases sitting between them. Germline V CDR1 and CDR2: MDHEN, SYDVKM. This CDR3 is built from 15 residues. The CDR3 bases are TGTGCCAGCAGGCCTCCTGAAGGCGGATCCTACGAGCAGTACTTC. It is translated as CASRPPEGGSYEQYF.

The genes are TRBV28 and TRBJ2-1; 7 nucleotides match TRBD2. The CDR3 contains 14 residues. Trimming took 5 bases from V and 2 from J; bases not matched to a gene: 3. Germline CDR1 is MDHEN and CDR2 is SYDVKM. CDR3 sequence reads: CASSPGGTYNEQFF. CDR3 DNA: TGTGCCAGCAGTCCGGGAGGTACCTACAATGAGCAGTTCTTC.

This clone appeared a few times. The CDR3, as DNA: TGTGCCAGCAGCGTCGGCAGGCTCTCTGGAAACACCATATATTTT. It specifies CASSVGRLSGNTIYF. The chain employs TRBV9 and TRBJ1-3; D is unclear. This CDR3 region has 15 residues. V dropped 2 bases and J dropped 0 bases, with 9 bases sitting between them. The germline V gene has CDR1 SGDLS and CDR2 YYNGEE.

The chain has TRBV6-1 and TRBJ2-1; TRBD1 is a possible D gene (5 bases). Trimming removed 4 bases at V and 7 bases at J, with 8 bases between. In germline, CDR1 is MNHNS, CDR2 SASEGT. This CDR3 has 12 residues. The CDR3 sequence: CASSVGLNEQFF. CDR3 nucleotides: TGTGCCAGCAGTGTGGGGCTTAATGAGCAGTTCTTC.

The CDR3 here is CASSQQDGDFNQPQHF. The CDR3 DNA follows: TGCGCCAGCAGCCAACAAGACGGTGACTTTAATCAGCCCCAGCATTTT. The chain recombines TRBV4-1 with TRBJ1-5; D call uncertain. The V end was cut by 2 bases, the J end by 4 bases, with 15 bases between. The CDR3 covers 16 residues. CDR1 and CDR2 (germline): MGHRA, YSYEKL.